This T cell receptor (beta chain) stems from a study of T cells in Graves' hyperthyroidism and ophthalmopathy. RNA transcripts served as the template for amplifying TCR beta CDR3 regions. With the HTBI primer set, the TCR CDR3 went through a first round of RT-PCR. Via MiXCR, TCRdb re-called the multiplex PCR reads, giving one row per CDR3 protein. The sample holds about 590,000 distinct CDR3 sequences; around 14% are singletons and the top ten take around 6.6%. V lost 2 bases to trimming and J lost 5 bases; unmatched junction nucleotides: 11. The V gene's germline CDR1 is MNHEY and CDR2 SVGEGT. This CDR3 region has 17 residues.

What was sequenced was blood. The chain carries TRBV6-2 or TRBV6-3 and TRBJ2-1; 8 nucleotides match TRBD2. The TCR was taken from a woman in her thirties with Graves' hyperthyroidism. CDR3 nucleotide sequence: TGTGCCAGCAGTTACGCCCAGGGCGGGAGGATCCACAATGAGCAGTTCTTC. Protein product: CASSYAQGGRIHNEQFF.